The TCR beta chain described here comes from a study of blood T cell repertoires in COVID-19. Study-level information: Samples came from the United States, Italy and Spain, spanning acute and convalescent COVID-19. T cells, B-cell-depleted T cells, or PBMCs provided the cDNA or gDNA that served as material.

Original processing notes: Reference gene primer amplification yielded estimated nucleated cell counts. The assay was immunoSEQ multiplex PCR, and TCRdb's table has in-frame clones only and misses some. D and trimming come from the DNA, and the V and J calls and clone size come from that table. There are hundreds of thousands of clones in the sample; more than 80% occur only once, and about 0.26% lies in the top ten. V was clipped by 5 bases and J by 7 bases, with 8 bases between them. The CDR3 consists of 11 residues. Germline loops: CDR1 SEHNR, CDR2 FQNEAQ (reference sequence). The source material was peripheral blood. The sequence was collected from a woman aged 18 to 35 with acute or convalescent COVID-19. The V gene is TRBV7-9, the J gene TRBJ1-1; no reliable D call. The CDR3 coding sequence is TGTGCCAGCAGCCCTAACCATGAAGCTTTCTTT. Amino acids: CASSPNHEAFF.